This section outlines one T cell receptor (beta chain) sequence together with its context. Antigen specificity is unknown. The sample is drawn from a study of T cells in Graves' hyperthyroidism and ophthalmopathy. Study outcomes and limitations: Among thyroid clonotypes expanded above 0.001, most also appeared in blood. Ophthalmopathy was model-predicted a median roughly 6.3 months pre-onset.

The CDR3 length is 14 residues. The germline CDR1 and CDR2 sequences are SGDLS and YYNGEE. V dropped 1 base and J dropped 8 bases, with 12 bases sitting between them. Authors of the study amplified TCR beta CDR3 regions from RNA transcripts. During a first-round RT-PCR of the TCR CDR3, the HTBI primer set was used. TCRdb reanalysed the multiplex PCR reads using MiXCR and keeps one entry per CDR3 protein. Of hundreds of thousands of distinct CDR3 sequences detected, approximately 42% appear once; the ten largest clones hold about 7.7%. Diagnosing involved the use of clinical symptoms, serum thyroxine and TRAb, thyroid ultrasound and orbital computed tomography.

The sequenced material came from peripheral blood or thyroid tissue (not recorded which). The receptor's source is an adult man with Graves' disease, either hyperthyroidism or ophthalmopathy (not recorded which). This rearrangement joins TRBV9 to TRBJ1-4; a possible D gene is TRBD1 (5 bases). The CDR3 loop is CASSVRQGPEKLFF. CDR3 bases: TGTGCCAGCAGCGTAAGGCAGGGTCCGGAAAAACTGTTTTTT. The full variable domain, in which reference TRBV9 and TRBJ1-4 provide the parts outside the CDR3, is DSGVTQTPKHLITATGQRVTLRCSPRSGDLSVYWYQQSLDQGLQFLIQYYNGEERAKGNILERFSAQQFPDLHSELNLSSLELGDSALYFCASSVRQGPEKLFFGSGTQLSVL.